One sample yielded the 32 T cell receptor beta chains listed below, sequenced in a study of T-cell memory formation after mild COVID-19. TCRdb re-analysed the 5' RACE reads in MiXCR, keeping a single row per CDR3 protein. Here the sample spans more than 150,000 distinct CDR3 sequences, around a sixth being singletons. The sequencing sample was made of PBMCs or a T cell subset sorted from them (not recorded which). All receptors come from a man aged 18 to 29 who had mild COVID-19 (a few samples of this study predate the infection). Cell type and time point are not known.

This clonotype was recorded a few times. The DNA for the CDR3 is TGTGCCAGCAGCACGGACAGGGAGGGCAATCAGCCCCAGCATTTT. This sequence encodes CASSTDREGNQPQHF. The chain recombines TRBV12-3 or TRBV12-4 with TRBJ1-5; 8 bases fit TRBD1. V lost 6 bases, J lost 2 bases, and 6 bases stayed unmatched. The CDR3 has 15 amino acids.

CDR3 amino acids: CASSQGGTVNEKLFF. The CDR3 DNA sequence: TGTGCCAGCAGCCAAGGGGGAACAGTTAATGAAAAACTGTTTTTT. The chain is built from TRBV3-1 and TRBJ1-4; D gene ambiguous. Germline V lookup: CDR1 LGHDT, CDR2 YNNKEL (reference sequence). V was clipped by 1 base and J by 4 bases, with 10 bases between them. This CDR3 spans 15 amino acids.

This clonotype was seen a few times. The V gene is TRBV5-1, the J gene TRBJ1-1; D remains unclear. The V gene's germline CDR1 is SGHRS and CDR2 YFSETQ. The CDR3 length is 14 residues. V was cut by 0 bases and J by 5 bases, with 11 bases left in between. In DNA, the CDR3 is TGCGCCAGCAGCTTGGCAGTCTCGGGGACTGAAGCTTTCTTT. Encoded protein: CASSLAVSGTEAFF.

The genes are TRBV3-1 and TRBJ1-1, with D perhaps TRBD1 (5 bases). CDR1 and CDR2 (germline): LGHDT, YNNKEL (reference sequence). This CDR3 region has 15 residues. V was cut by 0 bases and J by 1 base, with 9 bases left in between. Here the CDR3 DNA reads TGTGCCAGCAGCCAAGATGGACACCAGAACACTGAAGCTTTCTTT. Residues: CASSQDGHQNTEAFF.

This clonotype was seen a handful of times. The chain is built from TRBV4-3 and TRBJ2-3; D possibly uses TRBD1 or TRBD2 (5 bases each). V lost 1 base and J lost 4, with 15 bases in between. The germline gives CDR1 LGHNA, CDR2 YSLEER. The CDR3 covers 16 residues. Written as DNA, the CDR3 is TGCGCCAGCAGCCAAGGGGGGTGGGGGTCGGCAGATACGCAGTATTTT. Encoded protein: CASSQGGWGSADTQYF.

This clonotype showed up many times. The chain couples TRBV12-3 or TRBV12-4 to TRBJ2-5; possible D gene TRBD2, 5 bases. V lost 6 bases to trimming and J lost 1 base, with 9 bases between them. This CDR3 spans 13 amino acids. The CDR3 protein is CASSRGSQETQYF. The CDR3 bases are TGTGCCAGCAGCAGAGGGTCCCAAGAGACCCAGTACTTC.

The sample holds a few counts of this clonotype. This sequence joins TRBV7-2 and TRBJ2-5; D perhaps matches TRBD1 (6 bases). Deletions cut 5 bases from V and 2 bases from J, with 15 bases between. The CDR3 totals 15 residues. Looked up from germline, CDR1 is SGHTA and CDR2 is FQGNSA. The CDR3 sequence is CASSRVRQAQETQYF. CDR3 nucleotide sequence: TGTGCCAGCAGCCGCGTGCGACAGGCGCAAGAGACCCAGTACTTC.

This clonotype showed up just a few times. This chain joins TRBV6-6 and TRBJ1-2; possibly TRBD1 for D (6 bases). CDR3 length: 17 residues. Germline CDR1 reads MNHNY; CDR2 reads SVGAGI (reference sequence). Trimming pared 5 bases from V and 1 base from J, leaving 20 bases between. CDR3 nucleotide sequence: TGTGCCAGCAGTCACCCCCGGACAGAGACAATTAACTATGGCTACACCTTC. This translates into CASSHPRTETINYGYTF.

The rearrangement uses TRBV7-3 and TRBJ2-1; 11 bases are shared with TRBD2. Trimming took 4 bases from V and 6 from J; bases not matched to a gene: 5. The length of the CDR3 is 15 residues. Germline lookup yields CDR1 SGHTA and CDR2 FQGTGA. The CDR3 region has the DNA TGTGCCAGCAGCTCTAGACTAGCGGGGACCAATGAGCAGTTCTTC. This gives the protein CASSSRLAGTNEQFF.

At least ten counts were recorded for this clonotype. A read error may produce the germline difference seen at one junction end. V is TRBV7-7 and J is TRBJ2-5; the D gene is possibly TRBD1 (5 bases). Germline V gives CDR1 SSHAT, CDR2 FNYEAQ (reference sequence). CDR3 length: 14 residues. The CDR3 sequence is CASSPQQGQETQYF. The CDR3 region has the DNA TGTGCTAGCAGCCCGCAGCAGGGACAAGAGACCCAGTACTTC.

This chain links TRBV3-1 with TRBJ2-4; D gene uncertain. The germline V gene has CDR1 LGHDT and CDR2 YNNKEL (reference sequence). Trimming took off 4 bases at V and 7 bases at J, with 17 bases between the two ends. The CDR3 covers 15 residues. As DNA, the CDR3 is TGTGCCAGCAGCCCCCACCCTGGGGTTTGGAACATTCAGTACTTC. Its translation is CASSPHPGVWNIQYF. The complete variable domain, with remaining parts taken from reference TRBV3-1 and TRBJ2-4, reads DTAVSQTPKYLVTQMGNDKSIKCEQNLGHDTMYWYKQDSKKFLKIMFSYNNKELIINETVPNRFSPKSPDKAHLNLHINSLELGDSAVYFCASSPHPGVWNIQYFGAGTRLSVL.

V gene TRBV20-1 combines with J gene TRBJ2-1; TRBD2 matches at 10 bases. Unmatched junction bases numbered 11, after V lost 5 bases and J lost 7 bases. The CDR3 has 15 residues. Germline V gene data show CDR1 as DFQATT and CDR2 as SNEGSKA (reference sequence). CDR3 sequence (DNA): TGCAGTGCTGGGGGTTGGGCTAGCGGGGGAAATGAGCAGTTCTTC. It yields the protein CSAGGWASGGNEQFF.

The chain links TRBV7-6 to TRBJ2-7; 10 nucleotides line up with TRBD2. Per germline, CDR1 SGHVS and CDR2 FNYEAQ. V was pared by 3 bases and J by 0 bases, with 2 bases of the junction left unmatched. The length of the CDR3 is 15 residues. CDR3 sequence reads: CASSFLAGASYEQYF. CDR3 DNA: TGTGCCAGCAGCTTTCTAGCGGGGGCCTCCTACGAGCAGTACTTC.

This chain links TRBV2 with TRBJ1-1; the D gene is possibly TRBD1 (5 bases). V shed 6 bases and J shed 4 bases, with 12 bases lying between them. The CDR3 length is 13 residues. Germline assignment: CDR1 SNHLY and CDR2 FYNNEI. CDR3 region: CASRTESTTEAFF. CDR3 DNA sequence: TGTGCCAGCAGGACAGAGTCCACCACTGAAGCTTTCTTT.

The chain links TRBV6-6 to TRBJ1-1, with D tentatively TRBD1 (5 bases). This CDR3 has 15 amino acids. The germline V gene has CDR1 MNHNY and CDR2 SVGAGI (reference sequence). V was clipped by 6 bases and J by 10 bases, with 24 bases between them. CDR3 sequence (DNA): TGTGCCAGCAGGACAGAACAATCGTACATTAGTGGAGCTTTCTTT. Its protein is CASRTEQSYISGAFF.

This clonotype has just a few counts. Its ends do not fully match the called genes, so a read error is possible. The chain couples TRBV7-7 to TRBJ2-3; 9 bases are a match to TRBD1. The CDR3 is 15 amino acids. The V gene's germline CDR1 is SSHAT and CDR2 FNYEAQ (reference sequence). CDR3 sequence (DNA): TGTGCTAGCAGCTCTGGGACAGGGTCAGTAAATACGCAGTATTTT. This translates into CASSSGTGSVNTQYF.

This clonotype was seen repeatedly, ten times or more. The V and J genes are TRBV2 and TRBJ2-3; tentatively, D is TRBD1 or TRBD2 (5 bases each). Germline V lookup: CDR1 SNHLY, CDR2 FYNNEI. The CDR3 contains 13 residues. Deletions cut 10 bases from V and 2 bases from J, with 13 bases between. The DNA for the CDR3 is TGTGCCAACCGGGGCTCTTTCACAGATACGCAGTATTTT. This gives the protein CANRGSFTDTQYF.

V is TRBV12-5 and J is TRBJ1-1; D ambiguous. The V end was cut by 2 bases, the J end by 0 bases, with 1 base between. The CDR3 consists of 12 residues. In germline, CDR1 is LGHNT, CDR2 FRNRAP. This CDR3 reads CASGLMNTEAFF. The CDR3 nucleotides read TGTGCTAGTGGTTTGATGAACACTGAAGCTTTCTTT. Using reference TRBV12-5 and TRBJ1-1 for the parts outside the CDR3, the full variable domain is DARVTQTPRHKVTEMGQEVTMRCQPILGHNTVFWYRQTMMQGLELLAYFRNRAPLDDSGMPKDRFSAEMPDATLATLKIQPSEPRDSAVYFCASGLMNTEAFFGQGTRLTVV.

In its sample, this clonotype was seen many times. The chain recombines TRBV18 with TRBJ1-1; D call uncertain. Trimming removed 6 bases at V and 3 bases at J, with 14 bases between. This CDR3 contains 14 residues. Germline values: CDR1 KGHSH, CDR2 LQKENI. CDR3 nucleotides: TGTGCCAGCTCGACACGTGCGGGGTACACTGAAGCTTTCTTT. Encoded protein: CASSTRAGYTEAFF.

The table lists this clonotype with a few counts. This chain joins TRBV30 and TRBJ1-3; D gene ambiguous. The CDR3 loop spans 11 amino acids. CDR1 and CDR2 (germline): GTSNPN, SVGIG (reference sequence). V lost 8 bases, J lost 0 bases, and 5 bases lay in between. CDR3 nucleotide sequence: TGTGCCCGGGCCTCTGGAAACACCATATATTTT. Amino acid sequence: CARASGNTIYF.

The J gene is TRBJ1-2, the V gene TRBV12-3 or TRBV12-4; D is ambiguous. The CDR3 runs to 15 residues. V lost 4 bases, J lost 4 bases, and 16 bases lay in between. The CDR3 reads CASSSGARRRYGYTF. Here the CDR3 DNA reads TGTGCCAGCAGTTCGGGAGCGCGAAGGCGCTATGGCTACACCTTC.

The genes are TRBV6-1 and TRBJ1-6, with D hard to call. Per the germline V gene, CDR1 is MNHNS and CDR2 is SASEGT. V lost 3 bases, J lost 6 bases, and 9 bases lay in between. This CDR3 has 14 amino acids. CDR3 sequence reads: CASSDRPANSPLHF. CDR3 nucleotide sequence: TGTGCCAGCAGTGACAGACCCGCTAATTCACCCCTCCACTTT.

J is TRBJ2-6 and V is TRBV3-1; possibly TRBD1 for D (5 bases). Germline V gene sequence: CDR1 LGHDT, CDR2 YNNKEL (reference sequence). The CDR3 is made up of 15 amino acids. V lost 1 base, J lost 2 bases, and 6 bases lay in between. The CDR3 nucleotides read TGTGCCAGCAGCCAAGGGGGCGCTGGGGCCAACGTCCTGACTTTC. It yields the protein CASSQGGAGANVLTF.

The V and J genes are TRBV30 and TRBJ1-5, with a tentative D call TRBD1 (5 bases). Germline CDR1 GTSNPN, CDR2 SVGIG (reference sequence). The length of the CDR3 is 15 residues. Trimming pared 5 bases from V and 5 bases from J, leaving 19 bases between. The CDR3 region is CAWGPGTNLHQPQHF. The CDR3 coding sequence is TGTGCCTGGGGGCCCGGGACCAATCTTCATCAGCCCCAGCATTTT.

Many counts were recorded for this clonotype. This chain joins TRBV7-8 and TRBJ2-5; no firm D call. Germline CDR1 reads SGHVS; CDR2 reads FQNEAQ. CDR3 length: 12 residues. Trimming stripped 2 bases from V and 4 bases from J, with 5 bases between. DNA of the CDR3: TGTGCCAGCAGCTTATTCTCAGAGACCCAGTACTTC. Translated: CASSLFSETQYF.

The chain recombines TRBV4-3 with TRBJ2-3; the D gene is possibly TRBD2 (5 bases). There are 17 residues in the CDR3. Germline lookup yields CDR1 LGHNA and CDR2 YSLEER. The germline V and J ends were trimmed by 1 base and 6 bases, with 20 bases remaining between them. CDR3 amino acids: CASSQVRTEDRGDTQYF. CDR3 coding DNA: TGCGCCAGCAGCCAAGTCCGGACTGAAGACCGGGGTGATACGCAGTATTTT.

J is TRBJ2-4 and V is TRBV6-5; the D gene is possibly TRBD2 (6 bases). V was cut by 6 bases and J by 0 bases, with 12 bases left in between. From germline, CDR1 is MNHEY and CDR2 SVGAGI. The CDR3 covers 15 residues. The CDR3, as DNA: TGTGCCAGCAGCCGGGACTCCCTAGCCAAAAACATTCAGTACTTC. This translates into CASSRDSLAKNIQYF.

The gene calls are TRBV20-1 and TRBJ2-3, with 9 bases lining up with TRBD1. Trimming took 6 bases from V and 5 from J; bases not matched to a gene: 12. Germline assignment: CDR1 DFQATT and CDR2 SNEGSKA (reference sequence). The CDR3 spans 15 residues. This CDR3 reads CSATWDRVTGDTQYF. In DNA, the CDR3 is TGCAGTGCCACCTGGGACAGGGTGACAGGAGATACGCAGTATTTT.

The chain has TRBV19 and TRBJ2-3, with TRBD2 matching over 7 bases. After removal of 8 bases from V and 5 bases from J, the junction contained 7 bases not matched to a gene. Germline CDR1 LNHDA, CDR2 SQIVND (reference sequence). The CDR3 is made up of 13 amino acids. This chain's CDR3 is CASGTPGGDTQYF. CDR3 nucleotides: TGTGCCAGTGGTACCCCGGGAGGAGATACGCAGTATTTT.

The chain combines TRBV5-1 with TRBJ2-5, with D perhaps TRBD2 (7 bases). CDR1 and CDR2 from the germline V gene are SGHRS and YFSETQ. The CDR3 is 15 amino acids. The V end lost 2 bases, the J end lost 3 bases, and 14 bases lay between the germline ends. The CDR3 DNA is TGCGCCAGCAGCTTACAGGGAGGGGAGGAAGAGACCCAGTACTTC. It specifies CASSLQGGEEETQYF.

This clonotype was found a few times. This chain joins TRBV9 and TRBJ2-5; D gene uncertain. Germline values: CDR1 SGDLS, CDR2 YYNGEE. The CDR3 sequence is 16 residues long. The V and J ends lost 0 bases and 5 bases respectively, with 17 bases between them. CDR3 DNA sequence: TGTGCCAGCAGCGTAGCTGGTGGATCCGTGGCGGAGACCCAGTACTTC. This gives the protein CASSVAGGSVAETQYF.

The chain carries TRBV5-6 and TRBJ2-1; D gene unclear. The CDR3 runs to 12 residues. Trimming pared 6 bases from V and 12 bases from J, leaving 16 bases between. Looked up from germline, CDR1 is SGHDT and CDR2 is YYEEEE. CDR3 protein: CASNPFSGLQFF. CDR3 DNA sequence: TGTGCCAGCAACCCCTTCTCGGGCTTGCAGTTCTTC.